Listed here are 21 T cell receptor beta chains from one sample, sequenced in a study of T cell responses to AZD1222 COVID-19 vaccine. Some clones are missing from TCRdb's copy, which holds only in-frame ones; the method was immunoSEQ multiplex PCR. The data show approximately 80,000 clones, more than 80% seen once. The specimen comprised peripheral blood, sampled on day 0 of AZD1222 vaccination. These receptors all come from an adult in good health.

The rearrangement links TRBV6-5 to TRBJ1-1; 10 bases align to TRBD1. Germline V lookup: CDR1 MNHEY, CDR2 SVGAGI. The CDR3 runs to 15 residues. Trimming cost V 6 bases and J 4 bases; bases outside gene matches: 8. CDR3 coding DNA: TGTGCCAGCAGCAAGACAGGGGGCAGGATCACTGAAGCTTTCTTT. It yields the protein CASSKTGGRITEAFF.

The chain links TRBV18 to TRBJ2-7, with 7 bases matching TRBD1. CDR1 is KGHSH and CDR2 is LQKENI in the germline V gene. The CDR3 runs to 15 residues. V dropped 4 bases and J dropped 2; count of bases not matched to a gene: 8. The CDR3 nucleotides are TGTGCCAGCTCACAGGGACAGACGCGGCCCTACGAGCAGTACTTC. Translating it yields CASSQGQTRPYEQYF. Full variable domain (remainder filled in from reference TRBV18 and TRBJ2-7): NAGVMQNPRHLVRRRGQEARLRCSPMKGHSHVYWYRQLPEEGLKFMVYLQKENIIDESGMPKERFSAEFPKEGPSILRIQQVVRGDSAAYFCASSQGQTRPYEQYFGPGTRLTVT.

This clone was counted between two and nine times. The rearrangement links TRBV7-2 to TRBJ1-2, with D hard to call. Looked up from germline, CDR1 is SGHTA and CDR2 is FQGNSA. This CDR3 spans 16 amino acids. Trimming cost V 1 base and J 1 base, with 13 bases left between them. The CDR3 here is CASSLVSGRGNYGYTF. CDR3 in DNA: TGTGCCAGCAGCTTAGTCTCAGGCCGCGGTAACTATGGCTACACCTTC. The whole variable domain, filled in from reference TRBV7-2 and TRBJ1-2, reads GAGVSQSPSNKVTEKGKDVELRCDPISGHTALYWYRQSLGQGLEFLIYFQGNSAPDKSGLPSDRFSAERTGGSVSTLTIQRTQQEDSAVYLCASSLVSGRGNYGYTFGSGTRLTVV.

This rearrangement joins TRBV5-1 to TRBJ2-1; 7 bases map to TRBD1. CDR1 is SGHRS, CDR2 YFSETQ, per germline. This CDR3 contains 14 residues. V lost 7 bases, J lost 7 bases, and 11 bases stayed unmatched. The CDR3 loop is CASCPGQPGNEQFF. CDR3 in DNA: TGCGCCAGCTGCCCGGGACAGCCGGGGAATGAGCAGTTCTTC.

A word on this clone: Germline and junction disagree at one end, which may indicate a read error. This chain uses TRBV19 with TRBJ1-5, with 9 bases fitting TRBD1. The CDR3 runs 12 residues. The germline gives CDR1 LNHDA, CDR2 SQIVND (reference sequence). DNA of the CDR3: TGTGCCAGTAGTGGGTGGACAGGGGCCATCACCTTT. Its translation: CASSGWTGAITF.

In this sample, this clone turned up a few times. The chain carries TRBV14 and TRBJ2-7, with D uncertain. Germline-derived CDR1 and CDR2 are SGHDN and FVKESK. V lost 1 base to trimming and J lost 4 bases, with 5 bases between them. The CDR3 has 12 amino acids. CDR3 residues: CASSQVIYEQYF. CDR3 sequence (DNA): TGTGCCAGCAGCCAAGTCATTTACGAGCAGTACTTC.

This chain connects TRBV18 to TRBJ1-4, with unresolved D. CDR3 length: 16 amino acids. Trimming shortened V by 1 base and J by 3 bases, and 12 bases separated the two germline ends. Germline V gene lookup returns CDR1 KGHSH and CDR2 LQKENI. The CDR3 sequence: CASSPLGTVPNEKLFF. The DNA of the CDR3 is TGTGCCAGCTCACCACTAGGCACAGTCCCTAATGAAAAACTGTTTTTT.

The rearrangement links TRBV7-8 to TRBJ1-2; a weak D match, TRBD1 (6 bases). Germline V gene lookup returns CDR1 SGHVS and CDR2 FQNEAQ. With 2 bases removed from V and 4 bases from J, the gap between germline ends came to 11 bases. CDR3 length: 14 amino acids. The CDR3 coding sequence is TGTGCCAGCAGCTTAATCAGGGGAAGCTATGGCTACACCTTC. It yields the protein CASSLIRGSYGYTF. Based on the CDR3 plus reference TRBV7-8 and TRBJ1-2, the full variable domain is GAGVSQSPRYKVAKRGQDVALRCDPISGHVSLFWYQQALGQGPEFLTYFQNEAQLDKSGLPSDRFFAERPEGSVSTLKIQRTQQEDSAVYLCASSLIRGSYGYTFGSGTRLTVV.

V is TRBV12-3 or TRBV12-4 and J is TRBJ1-2; D may be TRBD1 (5 bases). V lost 2 bases, J lost 4 bases, and 8 bases lay in between. The length of the CDR3 is 13 residues. CDR3 loop: CASSLSGPYGYTF. The CDR3 coding sequence is TGTGCCAGCAGTTTATCGGGACCCTATGGCTACACCTTC.

CDR3 nucleotide sequence: TGTGCCAGCAGCCAAGCGCAGGGGCTAACTAATGAAAAACTGTTTTTT. Amino acids: CASSQAQGLTNEKLFF. The rearrangement uses TRBV4-2 and TRBJ1-4; D is perhaps TRBD1 (6 bases). The CDR3 runs 16 residues. In germline, CDR1 is LGHNA, CDR2 YNFKEQ. With 1 base removed from V and 1 base from J, the gap between germline ends came to 10 bases.

V gene TRBV7-2 combines with J gene TRBJ2-1; D call uncertain. V dropped 1 base and J dropped 1 base, with 8 bases sitting between them. The CDR3 spans 15 residues. The germline gives CDR1 SGHTA, CDR2 FQGNSA. The CDR3, as DNA: TGTGCCAGCAGCTTAGGGCGTGGATCCTACAATGAGCAGTTCTTC. Translating gives CASSLGRGSYNEQFF.

This rearrangement joins TRBV2 to TRBJ2-1; TRBD2 is a possible D gene (5 bases). The CDR3 has 13 amino acids. Germline V gene sequence: CDR1 SNHLY, CDR2 FYNNEI. V lost 7 bases, J lost 9 bases, and 16 bases lay in between. The CDR3 DNA sequence: TGTGCCAGCAATCTCTTCGGGGATAGTGAGCAGTTCTTC. This encodes CASNLFGDSEQFF.

The genes are TRBV15 and TRBJ2-7, with TRBD1 matching 11 bases. V dropped 9 bases and J dropped 4; count of bases not matched to a gene: 11. This CDR3 has 15 residues. CDR1 is LNHNV, CDR2 YYDKDF, per germline (reference sequence). The CDR3 reads CATSEGTGGKYEQYF. DNA for the CDR3: TGTGCCACGTCGGAGGGGACAGGGGGAAAGTACGAGCAGTACTTC.

This chain links TRBV5-1 with TRBJ1-1; D not certain. The CDR3 length is 13 residues. CDR1 and CDR2 from the germline V gene are SGHRS and YFSETQ. Trimming stripped 5 bases from V and 2 bases from J, with 10 bases between. CDR3 nucleotide sequence: TGCGCCAGCAGGGTGGATGTTAACACTGAAGCTTTCTTT. Protein sequence: CASRVDVNTEAFF.

The chain uses TRBV28 and TRBJ1-1; unclear D gene. The CDR3 extends over 15 amino acids. Germline V gene sequence: CDR1 MDHEN, CDR2 SYDVKM. V was pared by 5 bases and J by 4 bases, with 17 bases between. The CDR3 sequence is CASSSDRGAGTEAFF. The CDR3 bases are TGTGCCAGCAGTAGTGATCGCGGTGCAGGCACTGAAGCTTTCTTT.

The V call is TRBV15, the J call TRBJ2-7; D possibly corresponds to TRBD1 (7 bases). CDR3 size: 13 residues. The germline gives CDR1 LNHNV, CDR2 YYDKDF (reference sequence). Trimming removed 5 bases at V and 6 bases at J, with 14 bases between. The CDR3 loop reads CATSGNRGGEQYF. The CDR3 DNA sequence: TGTGCCACCAGCGGAAACAGGGGAGGCGAGCAGTACTTC.

The chain has TRBV7-2 and TRBJ1-2, with D tentatively TRBD1 (6 bases). The CDR3 covers 16 residues. V lost 4 bases to trimming and J lost 6 bases, with 21 bases between them. Germline V gives CDR1 SGHTA, CDR2 FQGNSA. The chain's CDR3 is CASSSYSGTNRHGYTF. DNA for the CDR3: TGTGCCAGCAGCTCATACTCCGGGACAAATCGCCATGGCTACACCTTC.

This clone was seen only a few times. CDR3 nucleotides: TGTGCCAGCAGTGAGACAGGCTACACCGGGGAGCTGTTTTTT. It is translated as CASSETGYTGELFF. The chain links TRBV6-1 to TRBJ2-2; D possibly corresponds to TRBD1 (6 bases). This CDR3 contains 14 residues. Between the trimmed V and J ends, which lost 3 bases and 3 bases, there was a span of 8 bases. CDR1 is MNHNS, CDR2 SASEGT, per germline.

The chain couples TRBV7-3 to TRBJ1-2; TRBD1 is a possible D gene (5 bases). Germline loops: CDR1 SGHTA, CDR2 FQGTGA. CDR3 length equals 11 residues. Deletions cut 4 bases from V and 10 bases from J, with 10 bases between. CDR3 nucleotide sequence: TGTGCCAGCAGCTCCGGACAAGTCTACACCTTC. Amino acid sequence: CASSSGQVYTF.

This clone was counted once. The chain joins TRBV27 to TRBJ1-5, with D perhaps matching TRBD1 (6 bases). The germline gives CDR1 MNHEY, CDR2 SMNVEV (reference sequence). The CDR3 runs to 16 residues. The ends were cut back, 6 bases at V and 0 bases at J, with 15 bases in the middle. The CDR3 DNA reads TGTGCCAGCAGCGGGACACTGACAGATAGCAATCAGCCCCAGCATTTT. Its translation is CASSGTLTDSNQPQHF.

The rearrangement links TRBV11-2 to TRBJ1-2, with D tentatively TRBD1 (6 bases). V lost 0 bases to trimming and J lost 0 bases, with 8 bases between them. Germline values: CDR1 SGHAT, CDR2 FQNNGV. The length of the CDR3 is 15 residues. CDR3 loop: CASSLETGPNYGYTF. As DNA, the CDR3 is TGTGCCAGCAGCTTAGAGACAGGCCCTAACTATGGCTACACCTTC. Using reference TRBV11-2 and TRBJ1-2 for the parts outside the CDR3, the full variable domain is EAGVAQSPRYKIIEKRQSVAFWCNPISGHATLYWYQQILGQGPKLLIQFQNNGVVDDSQLPKDRFSAERLKGVDSTLKIQPAKLEDSAVYLCASSLETGPNYGYTFGSGTRLTVV.